This TCR beta chain was documented in a study of blood T cell repertoires in COVID-19. The study assigned cohorts using participant-reported clinical history. Per germline, CDR1 MNHEY and CDR2 SMNVEV (reference sequence). The J segment lost 4 bases and the V segment lost 3 bases, leaving 4 bases of the junction unmatched. The CDR3 length is 15 residues. The authors' processing: Estimation of nucleated cell counts was performed using reference gene primer amplification. Only in-frame clones appear in the TCRdb table, and some are missing; sequencing was by immunoSEQ multiplex PCR. The V and J calls and clone size come from that table; D and trimming were worked out from the DNA. The data hold about 270,000 clones, with around 88% observed a single time.

This clonotype was obtained from a woman aged 40 to 50 with acute COVID-19. Material: PBMCs or T cells enriched from blood (not recorded which). V usage is TRBV27 and J usage is TRBJ2-1, with 9 nucleotides matching TRBD2. CDR3 region: CASSFLTSGYNEQFF. The CDR3 nucleotides read TGTGCCAGCAGTTTCCTGACTAGCGGATACAATGAGCAGTTCTTC.